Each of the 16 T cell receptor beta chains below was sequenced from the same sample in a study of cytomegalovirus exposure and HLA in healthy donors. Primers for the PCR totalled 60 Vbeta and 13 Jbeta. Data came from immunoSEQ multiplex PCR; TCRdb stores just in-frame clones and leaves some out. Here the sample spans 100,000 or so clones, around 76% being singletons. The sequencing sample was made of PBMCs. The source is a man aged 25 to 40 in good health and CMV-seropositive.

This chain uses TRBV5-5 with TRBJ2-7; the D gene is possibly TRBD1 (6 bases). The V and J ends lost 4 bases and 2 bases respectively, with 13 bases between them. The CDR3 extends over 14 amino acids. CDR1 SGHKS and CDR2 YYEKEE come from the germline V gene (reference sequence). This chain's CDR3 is CASSHGQIPYEQYF. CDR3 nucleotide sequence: TGTGCCAGCAGCCACGGACAGATCCCCTACGAGCAGTACTTC.

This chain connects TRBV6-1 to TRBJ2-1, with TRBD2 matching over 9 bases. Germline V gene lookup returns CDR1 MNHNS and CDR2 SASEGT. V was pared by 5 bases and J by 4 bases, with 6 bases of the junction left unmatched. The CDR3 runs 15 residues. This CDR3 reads CASSTLAGPYNEQFF. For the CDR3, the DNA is TGTGCCAGCAGTACCCTAGCGGGGCCTTACAATGAGCAGTTCTTC.

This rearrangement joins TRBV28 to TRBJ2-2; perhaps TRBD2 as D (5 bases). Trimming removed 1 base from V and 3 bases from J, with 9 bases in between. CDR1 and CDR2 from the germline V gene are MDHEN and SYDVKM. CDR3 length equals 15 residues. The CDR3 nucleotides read TGTGCCAGCAGTTTATACCCCGGGGACACCGGGGAGCTGTTTTTT. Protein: CASSLYPGDTGELFF. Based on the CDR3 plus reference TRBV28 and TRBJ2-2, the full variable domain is DVKVTQSSRYLVKRTGEKVFLECVQDMDHENMFWYRQDPGLGLRLIYFSYDVKMKEKGDIPEGYSVSREKKERFSLILESASTNQTSMYLCASSLYPGDTGELFFGEGSRLTVL.

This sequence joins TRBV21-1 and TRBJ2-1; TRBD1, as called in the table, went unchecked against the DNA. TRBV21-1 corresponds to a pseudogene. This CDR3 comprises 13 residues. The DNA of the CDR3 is TGTGCCAGCCCCACAGGGGCAGTTTCGGAGCAGTTCTTC. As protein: CASPTGAVSEQFF.

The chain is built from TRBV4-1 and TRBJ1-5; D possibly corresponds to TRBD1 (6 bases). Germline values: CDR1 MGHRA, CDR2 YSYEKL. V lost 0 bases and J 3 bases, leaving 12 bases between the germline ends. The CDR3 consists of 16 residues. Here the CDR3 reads CASSQELGANNQPQHF. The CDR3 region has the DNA TGCGCCAGCAGCCAAGAATTGGGGGCTAACAATCAGCCCCAGCATTTT.

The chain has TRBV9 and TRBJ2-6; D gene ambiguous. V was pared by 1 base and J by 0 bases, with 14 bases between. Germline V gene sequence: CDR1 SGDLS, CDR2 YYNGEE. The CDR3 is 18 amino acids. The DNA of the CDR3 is TGTGCCAGCAGCGTACGGAAACAGAGTCGCTCTGGGGCCAACGTCCTGACTTTC. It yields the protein CASSVRKQSRSGANVLTF.

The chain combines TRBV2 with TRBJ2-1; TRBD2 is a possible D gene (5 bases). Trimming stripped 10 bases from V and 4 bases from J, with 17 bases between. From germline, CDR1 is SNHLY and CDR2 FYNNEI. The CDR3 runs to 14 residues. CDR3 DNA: TGTGCCAACCCGCCGGACGGGAAATACAATGAGCAGTTCTTC. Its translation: CANPPDGKYNEQFF.

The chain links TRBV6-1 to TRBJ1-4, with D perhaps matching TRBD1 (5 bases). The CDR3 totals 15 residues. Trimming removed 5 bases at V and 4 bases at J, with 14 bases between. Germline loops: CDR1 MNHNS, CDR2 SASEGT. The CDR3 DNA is TGTGCCAGCAGTACTCTTTCAGGGCTTAATGAAAAACTGTTTTTT. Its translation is CASSTLSGLNEKLFF.

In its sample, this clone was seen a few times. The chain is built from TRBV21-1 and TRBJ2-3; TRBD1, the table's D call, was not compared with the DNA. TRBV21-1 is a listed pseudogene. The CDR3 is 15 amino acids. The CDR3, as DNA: TGTGCCAGCAGCGCCCTGACAGGGGGCGCAGATACGCAGTATTTT. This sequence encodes CASSALTGGADTQYF.

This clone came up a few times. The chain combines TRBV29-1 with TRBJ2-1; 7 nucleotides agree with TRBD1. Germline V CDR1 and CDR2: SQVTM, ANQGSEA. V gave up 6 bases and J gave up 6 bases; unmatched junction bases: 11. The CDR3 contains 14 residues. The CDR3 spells CSVDRQGLSNEQFF. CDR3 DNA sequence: TGCAGCGTAGACCGACAGGGTCTTAGCAATGAGCAGTTCTTC.

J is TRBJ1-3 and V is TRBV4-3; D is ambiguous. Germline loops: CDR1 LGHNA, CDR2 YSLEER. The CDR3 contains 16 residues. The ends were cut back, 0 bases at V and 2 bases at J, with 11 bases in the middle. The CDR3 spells CASSQDLGEAGNTIYF. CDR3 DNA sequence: TGCGCCAGCAGCCAAGATCTCGGGGAAGCTGGAAACACCATATATTTT.

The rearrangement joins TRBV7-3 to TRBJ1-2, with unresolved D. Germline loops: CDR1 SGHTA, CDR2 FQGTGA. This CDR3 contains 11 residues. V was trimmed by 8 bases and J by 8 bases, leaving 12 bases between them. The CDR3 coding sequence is TGTGCCAGCCCCGGGTATCGAGGCTACACCTTC. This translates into CASPGYRGYTF.

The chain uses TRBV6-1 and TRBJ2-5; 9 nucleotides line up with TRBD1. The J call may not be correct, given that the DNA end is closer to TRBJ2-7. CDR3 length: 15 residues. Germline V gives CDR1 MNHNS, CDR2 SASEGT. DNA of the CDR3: TGTGCCAGCAGTGAAAAGGAGACAGGGGGCTACGAGCAGTACTTC. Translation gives CASSEKETGGYEQYF.

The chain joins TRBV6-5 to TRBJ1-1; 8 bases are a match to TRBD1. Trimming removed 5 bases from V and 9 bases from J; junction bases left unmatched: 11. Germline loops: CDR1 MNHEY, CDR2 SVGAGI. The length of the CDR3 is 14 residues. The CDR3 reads CASSPMTGTGKAFF. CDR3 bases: TGTGCCAGCAGTCCCATGACCGGGACAGGCAAAGCTTTCTTT.

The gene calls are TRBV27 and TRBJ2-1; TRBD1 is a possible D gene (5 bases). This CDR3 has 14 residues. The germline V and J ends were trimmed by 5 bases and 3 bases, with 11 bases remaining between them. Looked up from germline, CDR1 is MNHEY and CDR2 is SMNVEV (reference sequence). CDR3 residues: CASSMSRVYNEQFF. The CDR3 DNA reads TGTGCCAGCAGTATGAGCAGGGTCTACAATGAGCAGTTCTTC.

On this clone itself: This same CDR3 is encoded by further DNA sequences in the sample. CDR3 coding DNA: TGCGCCAGCAGTCCCTTAGCGGGGGGGGATGAGCAGTTCTTC. Protein sequence: CASSPLAGGDEQFF. This chain links TRBV5-1 with TRBJ2-1, with 11 positions matching TRBD2. The V segment lost 5 bases and the J segment 8 bases; nucleotides outside the gene matches: 6. Germline V CDR1 and CDR2: SGHRS, YFSETQ. This CDR3 comprises 14 residues.